This is a list of T cell receptor beta chains from one sample in a study of CD8+ T cells in alopecia areata. Sequenced by immunoSEQ multiplex PCR; TCRdb stores in-frame clones only, minus some. Of 150,000 to 200,000 clones in the sample, 50% to 75% were seen once. Sequenced here: CD4+ T cells sorted from blood, sampled at week 0. The receptors originated from a human donor with alopecia areata. Each CDR3 is given with its conserved first and last residue. Each record gives: V gene, clone size, J gene, D gene, CDR3 protein, CDR3 DNA. D genes are given only for firm matches. Size tells how often a clone was seen (once, few, many) or the class of an expanded clone, and some rows leave it out.

TRBV5-1	NA	TRBJ1-5	NA	CASSLGDPYQPQHF	TGCGCCAGCAGCTTGGGGGACCCTTATCAGCCCCAGCATTTT
TRBV29-1	few	TRBJ1-2	TRBD1	CSVDRGRDYGYTF	TGCAGCGTTGACAGGGGGCGAGACTATGGCTACACCTTC
TRBV5-1	NA	TRBJ2-3	TRBD2	CASSSGGGPVTDTQYF	TGCGCCAGCAGCTCCGGCGGGGGGCCCGTCACAGATACGCAGTATTTT
TRBV5-1	NA	TRBJ1-2	NA	CASSLGGVIAGYTF	TGCGCCAGCTCCCTTGGAGGGGTGATCGCTGGCTACACCTTC
TRBV6-5	NA	TRBJ1-6	NA	CASGRGLRHNSPLHF	TGTGCCAGCGGGAGAGGATTAAGGCATAATTCACCCCTCCACTTT
TRBV25-1	NA	TRBJ1-1	NA	CASAVGTEAFF	TGTGCCAGCGCGGTGGGCACTGAAGCTTTCTTT
TRBV6-5	few	TRBJ2-5	TRBD2	CASSTGLAVPSSQYF	TGTGCCAGCAGTACCGGACTAGCGGTGCCCTCGTCCCAGTACTTC
TRBV20-1	NA	TRBJ2-7	NA	CSALGQEQYF	TGCAGTGCCCTGGGGCAGGAGCAGTACTTC
TRBV5-1	few	TRBJ2-5	TRBD1	CASSDSGTGKGETQYF	TGCGCCAGCAGCGACTCCGGGACAGGGAAAGGGGAGACCCAGTACTTC
TRBV29-1	NA	TRBJ1-1	TRBD1	CSVERQGVITEAFF	TGCAGCGTTGAGAGACAGGGGGTGATCACTGAAGCTTTCTTT
TRBV5-4	NA	TRBJ2-1	TRBD2	CASSLGTSGSYNEQFF	TGTGCCAGCAGCTTAGGGACTAGCGGGTCATACAATGAGCAGTTCTTC
TRBV30	few	TRBJ1-6	NA	CGRRDTYNSPLHF	TGTGGCCGCCGGGACACTTATAATTCACCCCTCCACTTT
TRBV5-1	NA	TRBJ2-7	NA	CASSLAGLPHYEQYF	TGTGCCAGCAGCTTGGCGGGGCTTCCCCACTACGAGCAGTACTTC
TRBV18	few	TRBJ1-1	NA	CASSPGQGNTEAFF	TGTGCCAGCTCACCGGGGCAGGGTAACACTGAAGCTTTCTTT
TRBV7-2	few	TRBJ2-6	NA	CASSLFSSGANVLTF	TGTGCCAGCAGCTTGTTTAGCTCTGGGGCCAACGTCCTGACTTTC
TRBV29-1	NA	TRBJ2-1	NA	CSVEKGTDEQFF	TGCAGCGTTGAAAAGGGGACCGATGAGCAGTTCTTC
TRBV5-1	NA	TRBJ2-7	TRBD1	CASSLEGASYEQYF	TGCGCCAGCAGCTTGGAGGGGGCCTCCTACGAGCAGTACTTC
TRBV5-1	NA	TRBJ1-3	TRBD1	CASSYDGQGAGNTIYF	TGCGCCAGCAGCTACGACGGACAGGGGGCTGGAAACACCATATATTTT
TRBV18	few	TRBJ2-3	NA	CASSPVRDGVNTDTQYF	TGTGCCAGCTCACCAGTTCGGGACGGAGTAAACACAGATACGCAGTATTTT
TRBV7-9	few	TRBJ2-7	TRBD2	CASSLGSSGGPDEQYF	TGTGCCAGCAGCTTAGGGAGTAGCGGGGGTCCCGACGAGCAGTACTTC
TRBV4-1	NA	TRBJ1-5	NA	CASSQNRDGNQPQHF	TGCGCCAGCAGCCAAAACCGGGACGGCAATCAGCCCCAGCATTTT
TRBV30	NA	TRBJ2-2	NA	CATSGNTGELFF	TGTGCCACCTCAGGGAACACCGGGGAGCTGTTTTTT
TRBV30	NA	TRBJ2-7	NA	CAWRVLQGASYEQYF	TGTGCCTGGAGAGTTCTCCAGGGAGCTTCCTACGAGCAGTACTTC
TRBV19	NA	TRBJ1-3	NA	CASSSIGATDGNTIYF	TGTGCCAGTAGTTCTATAGGGGCTACAGACGGAAACACCATATATTTT
TRBV4-1	NA	TRBJ2-7	NA	CASSQVGQTYEQYF	TGCGCCAGCAGCCAAGTGGGGCAGACCTACGAGCAGTACTTC
TRBV5-1	NA	TRBJ1-1	NA	CASSLLQGSWSFF	TGCGCCAGCAGCTTACTTCAGGGTTCTTGGTCTTTCTTT
TRBV30	NA	TRBJ1-5	TRBD1	CAWSVRQGNQPQHF	TGTGCCTGGAGTGTACGACAGGGGAATCAGCCCCAGCATTTT
TRBV7-7	NA	TRBJ2-4	NA	CASSLTGRNIQYF	TGTGCCAGCAGCTTAACAGGGAGGAACATTCAGTACTTC
TRBV10-3	NA	TRBJ2-7	NA	CAISASRDYEQYF	TGTGCCATCAGTGCCTCCCGGGACTACGAGCAGTACTTC
TRBV4-1	NA	TRBJ1-3	NA	CASSQDPLTGNTIYF	TGCGCCAGCAGCCAAGATCCGCTAACTGGAAACACCATATATTTT
TRBV29-1	NA	TRBJ1-5	NA	CSVAGTIDQPQHF	TGCAGCGTCGCCGGGACAATTGATCAGCCCCAGCATTTT
TRBV30	NA	TRBJ2-3	TRBD1	CAWSGTGGTQYF	TGTGCCTGGAGCGGAACAGGGGGTACGCAGTATTTT
TRBV7-8	NA	TRBJ2-1	NA	CASSRAVGPNEQFF	TGTGCCAGCAGCCGGGCCGTGGGGCCCAATGAGCAGTTCTTC
TRBV7-9	NA	TRBJ2-3	TRBD1	CASTQGQVITDTQYF	TGTGCCAGCACCCAAGGACAGGTGATTACAGATACGCAGTATTTT
TRBV5-1	NA	TRBJ2-7	TRBD1	CASSLGQGASYEQYF	TGCGCCAGCAGCTTGGGACAGGGGGCCTCCTACGAGCAGTACTTC
TRBV29-1	few	TRBJ2-1	NA	CSVGNRAGEQFF	TGCAGCGTCGGGAACAGGGCTGGGGAGCAGTTCTTC
TRBV6-5	NA	TRBJ1-4	NA	CASSYDSATNEKLFF	TGTGCCAGCAGTTACGACAGCGCAACTAATGAAAAACTGTTTTTT
TRBV7-9	NA	TRBJ1-6	TRBD1	CASSLSGTADSPLHF	TGTGCCAGCAGCTTATCCGGGACAGCGGATTCACCCCTCCACTTT
TRBV29-1	NA	TRBJ1-2	NA	CSVVPGPYGYTF	TGCAGCGTTGTACCAGGACCTTATGGCTACACCTTC
TRBV6-9	NA	TRBJ1-2	NA	CASSYGDNYGYTF	TGTGCCAGCAGTTACGGGGATAACTATGGCTACACCTTC
TRBV27	NA	TRBJ2-2	NA	CASRLLGPTGELFF	TGTGCCAGCAGGCTTCTGGGACCTACCGGGGAGCTGTTTTTT
TRBV6-1	NA	TRBJ2-5	NA	CASRDARHRAPQYF	TGTGCCAGCAGGGACGCGCGGCACCGGGCGCCCCAGTACTTC
TRBV30	NA	TRBJ2-7	NA	CAWSVSGTPYEQYF	TGTGCCTGGAGTGTATCTGGGACTCCCTACGAGCAGTACTTC
TRBV29-1	NA	TRBJ2-7	TRBD1	CSVDRTGTYEQYF	TGCAGCGTTGACAGGACAGGGACCTACGAGCAGTACTTC
TRBV29-1	NA	TRBJ2-5	NA	CSVEGRAKETQYF	TGCAGCGTTGAGGGCAGGGCCAAAGAGACCCAGTACTTC